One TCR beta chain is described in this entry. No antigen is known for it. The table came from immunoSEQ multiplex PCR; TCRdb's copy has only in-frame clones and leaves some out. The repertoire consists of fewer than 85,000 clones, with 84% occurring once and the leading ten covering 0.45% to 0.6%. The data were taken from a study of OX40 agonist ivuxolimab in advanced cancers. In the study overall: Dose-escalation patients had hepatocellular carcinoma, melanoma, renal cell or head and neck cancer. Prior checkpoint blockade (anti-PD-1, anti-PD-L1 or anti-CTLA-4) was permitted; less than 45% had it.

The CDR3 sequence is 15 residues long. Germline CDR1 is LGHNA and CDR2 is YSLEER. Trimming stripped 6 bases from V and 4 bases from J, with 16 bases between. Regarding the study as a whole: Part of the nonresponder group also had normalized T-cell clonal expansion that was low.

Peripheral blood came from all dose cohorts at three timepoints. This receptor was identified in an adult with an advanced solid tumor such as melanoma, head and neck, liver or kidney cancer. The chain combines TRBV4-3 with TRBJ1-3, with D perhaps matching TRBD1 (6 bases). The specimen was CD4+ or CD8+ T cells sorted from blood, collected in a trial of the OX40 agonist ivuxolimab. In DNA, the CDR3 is TGCGCCAGCAGTCTGGGCAGGGGAGGGGGAAACACCATATATTTT. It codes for CASSLGRGGGNTIYF.